The T cell receptor beta chain described here comes from a study of lymphopenia after photon versus proton radiotherapy. Study-wide findings and caveats: Better survival with proton therapy was suggested as possible, not demonstrated.

As for this clone: The antigen remains unidentified.

Between the trimmed V and J ends, which lost 5 bases and 1 base, there was a span of 17 bases. The CDR3 sequence is 16 residues long. Germline CDR1 reads MDHEN; CDR2 reads SYDVKM. TCRdb's table, derived via immunoSEQ multiplex PCR, lists solely in-frame clones and lacks some. The table shows some 30,000 clones, with roughly 88% occurring only once. Sequencing was performed on peripheral blood, taken from a patient treated with photon-based radiotherapy. The chain carries TRBV28 and TRBJ2-5; TRBD1 is a possible D gene (6 bases). This TCR was sampled from a woman between 50 and 59 years old with pancreatic cancer. The CDR3 protein is CASSLSQGSGQETQYF. In DNA, the CDR3 is TGTGCCAGCAGTCTCTCACAGGGCTCTGGCCAAGAGACCCAGTACTTC.